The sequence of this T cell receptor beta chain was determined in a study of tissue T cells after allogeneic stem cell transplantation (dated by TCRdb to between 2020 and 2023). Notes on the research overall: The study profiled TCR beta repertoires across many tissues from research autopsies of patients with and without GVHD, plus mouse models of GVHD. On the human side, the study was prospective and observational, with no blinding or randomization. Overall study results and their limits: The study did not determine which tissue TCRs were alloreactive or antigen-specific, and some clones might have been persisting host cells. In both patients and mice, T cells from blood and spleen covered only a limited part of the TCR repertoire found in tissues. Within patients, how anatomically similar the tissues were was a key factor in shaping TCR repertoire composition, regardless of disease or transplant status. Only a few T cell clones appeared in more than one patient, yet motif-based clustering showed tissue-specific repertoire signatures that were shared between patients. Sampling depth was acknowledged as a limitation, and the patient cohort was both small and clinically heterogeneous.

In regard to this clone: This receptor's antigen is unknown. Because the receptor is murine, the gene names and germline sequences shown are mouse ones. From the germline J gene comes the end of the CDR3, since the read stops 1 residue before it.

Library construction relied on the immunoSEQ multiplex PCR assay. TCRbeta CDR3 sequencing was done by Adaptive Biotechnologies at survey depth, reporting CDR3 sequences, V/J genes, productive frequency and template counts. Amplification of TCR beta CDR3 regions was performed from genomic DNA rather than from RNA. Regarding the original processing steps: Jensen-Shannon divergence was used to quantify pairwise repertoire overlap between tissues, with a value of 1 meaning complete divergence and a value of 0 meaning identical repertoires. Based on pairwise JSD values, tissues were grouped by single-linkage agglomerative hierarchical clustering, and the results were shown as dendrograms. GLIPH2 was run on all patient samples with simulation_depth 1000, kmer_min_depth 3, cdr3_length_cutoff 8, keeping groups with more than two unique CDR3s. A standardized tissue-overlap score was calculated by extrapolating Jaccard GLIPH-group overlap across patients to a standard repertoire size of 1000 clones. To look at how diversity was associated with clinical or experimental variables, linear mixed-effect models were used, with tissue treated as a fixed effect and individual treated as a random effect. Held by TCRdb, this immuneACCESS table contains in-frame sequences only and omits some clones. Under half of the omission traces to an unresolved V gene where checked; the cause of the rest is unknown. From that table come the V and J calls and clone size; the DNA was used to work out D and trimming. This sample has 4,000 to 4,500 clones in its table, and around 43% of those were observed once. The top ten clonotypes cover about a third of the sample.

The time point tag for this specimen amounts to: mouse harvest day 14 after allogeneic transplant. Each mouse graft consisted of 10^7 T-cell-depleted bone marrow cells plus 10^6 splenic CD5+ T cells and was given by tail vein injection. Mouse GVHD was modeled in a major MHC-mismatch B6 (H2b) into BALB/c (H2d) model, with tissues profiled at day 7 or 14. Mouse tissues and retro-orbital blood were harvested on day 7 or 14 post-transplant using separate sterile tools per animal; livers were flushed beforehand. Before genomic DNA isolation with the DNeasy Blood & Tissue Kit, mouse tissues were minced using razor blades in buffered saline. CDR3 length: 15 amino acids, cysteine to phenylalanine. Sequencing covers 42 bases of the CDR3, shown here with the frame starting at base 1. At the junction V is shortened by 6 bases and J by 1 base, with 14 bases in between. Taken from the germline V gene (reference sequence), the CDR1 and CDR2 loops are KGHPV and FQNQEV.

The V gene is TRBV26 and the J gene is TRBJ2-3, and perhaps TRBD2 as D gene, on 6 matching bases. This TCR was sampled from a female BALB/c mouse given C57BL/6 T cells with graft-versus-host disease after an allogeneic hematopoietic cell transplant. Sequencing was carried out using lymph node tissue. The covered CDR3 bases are TGTGCCAGCAGACCGGGGGGAGGAGGTGCAGAAACGCTGTAT. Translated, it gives CASRPGGGGAETLY. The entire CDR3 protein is CASRPGGGGAETLYF.